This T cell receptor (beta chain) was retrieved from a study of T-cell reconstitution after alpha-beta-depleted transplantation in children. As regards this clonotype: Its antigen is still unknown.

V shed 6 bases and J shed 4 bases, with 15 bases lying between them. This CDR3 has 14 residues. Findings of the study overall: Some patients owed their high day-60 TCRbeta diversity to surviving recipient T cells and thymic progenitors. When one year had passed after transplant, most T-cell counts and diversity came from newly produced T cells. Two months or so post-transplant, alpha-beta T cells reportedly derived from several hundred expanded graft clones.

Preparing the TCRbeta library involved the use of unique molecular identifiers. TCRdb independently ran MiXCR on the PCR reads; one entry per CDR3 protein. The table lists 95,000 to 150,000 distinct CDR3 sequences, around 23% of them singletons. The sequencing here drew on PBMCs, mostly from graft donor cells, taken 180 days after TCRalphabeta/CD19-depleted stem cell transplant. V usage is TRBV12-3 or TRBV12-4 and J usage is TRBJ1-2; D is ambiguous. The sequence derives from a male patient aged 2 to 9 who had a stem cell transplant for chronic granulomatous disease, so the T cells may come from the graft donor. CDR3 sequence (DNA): TGTGCCAGCAGGAGGGTTAAAGTTAGCTATGGCTACACCTTC. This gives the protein CASRRVKVSYGYTF.